This T cell receptor (beta chain) was documented in a study of monozygotic twins with inflammatory bowel disease. Total RNA was isolated from whole blood without T cell sorting. The CDR3 runs 13 residues. CDR1 is DFQATT, CDR2 SNEGSKA, per germline (reference sequence). Used for each TCR library was approximately 3.5 ug of total RNA. TCRdb reprocessed the 5' RACE reads and stores each CDR3 protein as one record, lacking DNA. There are about 200,000 distinct CDR3 sequences in the sample, with roughly 7.7% held by the top ten. The receptor comes from a human donor with ulcerative colitis or Crohn's disease, or a healthy co-twin of an affected twin (not recorded which). The rearrangement uses TRBV20-1 and TRBJ1-2; TCRdb picks TRBD1, but there is no DNA to check that call. Material: blood. The CDR3 spells CSASQGAGDGYTF.